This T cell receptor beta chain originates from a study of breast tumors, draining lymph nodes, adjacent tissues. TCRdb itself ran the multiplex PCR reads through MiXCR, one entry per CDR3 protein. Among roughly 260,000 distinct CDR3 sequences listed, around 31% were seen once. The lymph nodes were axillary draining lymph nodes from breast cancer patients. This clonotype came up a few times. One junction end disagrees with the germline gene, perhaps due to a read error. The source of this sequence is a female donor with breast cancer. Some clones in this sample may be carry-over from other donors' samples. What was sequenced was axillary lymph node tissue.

CDR3 DNA sequence: TGTGCCAGCTCACCACCATCACCCAACAACCACCCGGTCTTC. Translation: CASSPPSPNNHPVF. The chain joins TRBV18 to TRBJ2-1; no firm D call. Germline-derived CDR1 and CDR2 are KGHSH and LQKENI. The CDR3 loop spans 14 amino acids.